Below are 22 T cell receptor beta chains sequenced from a single sample in a study of cytomegalovirus exposure and HLA in healthy donors. Vbeta (60) and Jbeta (13) primers were used in the PCR. TCRdb's copy holds only in-frame clones and misses some; the assay was immunoSEQ multiplex PCR. The data show around 110,000 clones, 66% seen once. Source material: PBMCs. All receptors come from a man between 18 and 35 years old in good health and CMV-seronegative.

J is TRBJ2-7 and V is TRBV6-1; maybe TRBD1 (6 bases). The CDR3 loop spans 12 amino acids. With 10 bases removed from V and 0 bases from J, the gap between germline ends came to 10 bases. CDR1 is MNHNS, CDR2 SASEGT, per germline. The CDR3 spells CATGHSSYEQYF. The CDR3 nucleotides are TGTGCCACGGGACACAGCTCCTACGAGCAGTACTTC.

The V call is TRBV4-1, the J call TRBJ2-7; TRBD2 agrees at 7 bases. V dropped 0 bases and J dropped 3; count of bases not matched to a gene: 17. Per germline, CDR1 MGHRA and CDR2 YSYEKL. The CDR3 contains 19 residues. CDR3 loop: CASSQDRGTGRGRRYEQYF. The CDR3 nucleotides read TGCGCCAGCAGCCAAGATCGAGGTACGGGGCGGGGGAGACGCTACGAGCAGTACTTC.

The rearrangement links TRBV5-4 to TRBJ2-1; 7 bases line up with TRBD2. The length of the CDR3 is 16 residues. From germline, CDR1 is SGHNT and CDR2 YYREEE (reference sequence). V lost 4 bases, J lost 12 bases, and 19 bases stayed unmatched. This CDR3 reads CASSKDGTNLNKVQFF. Written as DNA, the CDR3 is TGTGCCAGCAGCAAAGACGGGACTAACCTAAATAAAGTGCAGTTCTTC.

The J gene is TRBJ1-6, the V gene TRBV7-2, with no clear D. Trimming pared 1 base from V and 4 bases from J, leaving 5 bases between. Germline values: CDR1 SGHTA, CDR2 FQGNSA. The CDR3 length is 14 residues. For the CDR3, the DNA is TGTGCCAGCAGCTTAGGCAGATATAATTCACCCCTCCACTTT. Protein: CASSLGRYNSPLHF.

The chain joins TRBV5-1 to TRBJ1-1, with TRBD1 as a possible D gene (5 bases). The CDR3 runs 15 residues. The germline V and J ends were trimmed by 4 bases and 1 base, with 14 bases remaining between them. Germline V gene lookup returns CDR1 SGHRS and CDR2 YFSETQ. The CDR3: CASSPIPTGNTEAFF. CDR3 nucleotides: TGCGCCAGCAGCCCTATACCAACAGGGAACACTGAAGCTTTCTTT.

The chain links TRBV18 to TRBJ2-7; the match to TRBD1 covers 7 bases. Looked up from germline, CDR1 is KGHSH and CDR2 is LQKENI. J was trimmed by 3 bases and V by 4 bases; bases with no gene match: 9. This CDR3 comprises 15 residues. CDR3 region: CASSREGTVYYEQYF. DNA for the CDR3: TGTGCCAGCTCACGAGAGGGGACAGTTTACTACGAGCAGTACTTC.

The chain combines TRBV2 with TRBJ1-2, with 9 nucleotides matching TRBD1. The CDR3 consists of 15 residues. Per the germline V gene, CDR1 is SNHLY and CDR2 is FYNNEI. Unmatched junction bases numbered 12, after V lost 5 bases and J lost 8 bases. CDR3 coding DNA: TGTGCCAGCAGTCGACGAGAACAGGGGGCGGGAGGCTACACCTTC. Protein product: CASSRREQGAGGYTF.

The chain uses TRBV27 and TRBJ1-5, with 8 bases matching TRBD1. Germline V gene sequence: CDR1 MNHEY, CDR2 SMNVEV (reference sequence). The CDR3 runs to 17 residues. V lost 1 base to trimming and J lost 6 bases; unmatched junction nucleotides: 11. DNA of the CDR3: TGTGCCAGCAGTTTATATGTCGGCAGGGGGCAGGTTCAGCCCCAGCATTTT. This translates into CASSLYVGRGQVQPQHF.

The chain recombines TRBV4-3 with TRBJ1-1; possibly TRBD1 for D (6 bases). V was cut by 0 bases and J by 1 base, with 9 bases left in between. CDR1 is LGHNA and CDR2 is YSLEER in the germline V gene. The CDR3 contains 15 residues. The CDR3 region is CASSQEWGRNTEAFF. DNA for the CDR3: TGCGCCAGCAGCCAAGAGTGGGGGCGGAACACTGAAGCTTTCTTT.

This clone was counted a single time. The V call is TRBV7-6, the J call TRBJ2-1, with 14 positions matching TRBD2. The CDR3 has 18 amino acids. J gave up 0 bases and V 6 bases, and 7 bases lay outside the gene matches. Germline CDR1 SGHVS, CDR2 FNYEAQ. The CDR3 region has the DNA TGTGCCAGCAGGAGGACTAGCGGGGGGCCGAGCTCCTACAATGAGCAGTTCTTC. Amino acids: CASRRTSGGPSSYNEQFF.

The CDR3 nucleotides are TGTGCCAGCAGCGAAGAATGGACAGGACTTCAGTTCTTC. Translating it yields CASSEEWTGLQFF. The chain has TRBV6-4 and TRBJ2-1, with 7 positions matching TRBD1. Germline CDR1 and CDR2: MRHNA and SNTAGT. After removal of 6 bases from V and 13 bases from J, the junction contained 12 bases not matched to a gene. This CDR3 has 13 residues.

V gene TRBV5-4 combines with J gene TRBJ2-2; D uncertain. The CDR3 extends over 14 amino acids. V was trimmed by 0 bases and J by 4 bases, leaving 7 bases between them. Per germline, CDR1 SGHNT and CDR2 YYREEE (reference sequence). CDR3 region: CASSLVGATGELFF. CDR3 DNA: TGTGCCAGCAGCTTGGTTGGAGCCACCGGGGAGCTGTTTTTT.

This clone was counted a few times. V is TRBV4-2 and J is TRBJ2-7; the D gene is possibly TRBD1 (6 bases). The CDR3 totals 18 residues. The germline V and J ends were trimmed by 2 bases and 5 bases, with 25 bases remaining between them. The germline V gene encodes CDR1 LGHNA and CDR2 YNFKEQ. Written as DNA, the CDR3 is TGTGCCAGCAGCCAAATTCAGAGTTCAGACACAGGGTTCGACGAGCAGTACTTC. It yields the protein CASSQIQSSDTGFDEQYF.

The chain combines TRBV5-4 with TRBJ1-1; 8 nucleotides match TRBD1. V shed 2 bases and J 4 bases; nucleotides not matched to a gene: 1. CDR1 and CDR2 (germline): SGHNT, YYREEE (reference sequence). This CDR3 comprises 13 residues. The CDR3: CASSLTGGTEAFF. Here the CDR3 DNA reads TGTGCCAGCAGCTTAACAGGGGGCACTGAAGCTTTCTTT.

In this sample, this clone turned up once. The rearrangement links TRBV29-1 to TRBJ2-7; tentative D call: TRBD2 (6 bases). CDR3 size: 13 residues. Germline lookup yields CDR1 SQVTM and CDR2 ANQGSEA. V lost 5 bases to trimming and J lost 1 base, with 12 bases between them. CDR3 region: CSVFGGESYEQYF. The DNA of the CDR3 is TGCAGCGTTTTTGGCGGGGAATCCTACGAGCAGTACTTC.

The CDR3 loop reads CSVDGANYGYTF. The CDR3 DNA follows: TGCAGCGTTGACGGGGCTAACTATGGCTACACCTTC. The chain uses TRBV29-1 and TRBJ1-2; no firm D call. The length of the CDR3 is 12 residues. Germline V gene sequence: CDR1 SQVTM, CDR2 ANQGSEA. V was pared by 3 bases and J by 0 bases, with 5 bases between.

J is TRBJ2-1 and V is TRBV7-2; TRBD1 might be the D (5 bases). The V end lost 2 bases, the J end lost 7 bases, and 9 bases lay between the germline ends. From germline, CDR1 is SGHTA and CDR2 FQGNSA. The CDR3 spans 13 residues. The DNA for the CDR3 is TGTGCCAGCAGCTTATCAGGGTTGAATGAGCAGTTCTTC. This encodes CASSLSGLNEQFF.

A remark on this clone: Compared with germline, one end of the junction differs, possibly owing to a read error. V gene TRBV29-1 combines with J gene TRBJ2-4, with D perhaps matching TRBD1 (6 bases). The length of the CDR3 is 16 residues. CDR1 is SQVTM and CDR2 is ANQGSEA in the germline V gene. This CDR3 reads CSLEDGDRRAKNIQYF. CDR3 in DNA: TGCAGCCTTGAAGATGGAGACAGGCGAGCCAAAAACATTCAGTACTTC.

The chain couples TRBV7-8 to TRBJ1-1; no firm D call. The ends were cut back, 5 bases at V and 0 bases at J, with 10 bases in the middle. This CDR3 contains 14 residues. Germline loops: CDR1 SGHVS, CDR2 FQNEAQ. This chain's CDR3 is CASSPLNVNTEAFF. In nucleotides, the CDR3 is TGTGCCAGCAGCCCTCTAAATGTGAACACTGAAGCTTTCTTT.

The rearrangement joins TRBV11-3 to TRBJ2-3; D is unclear. Trimming removed 1 base at V and 2 bases at J, with 4 bases between. From germline, CDR1 is SGHNT and CDR2 YENEEA. The CDR3 totals 13 residues. CDR3 region: CASSLAPTDTQYF. The CDR3 DNA follows: TGTGCCAGCAGCTTAGCTCCCACAGATACGCAGTATTTT.

V and J are TRBV28 and TRBJ1-1; 10 bases are a match to TRBD1. The V gene end was trimmed by 2 bases and the J gene end by 6 bases; junction bases not matched to a gene: 6. The CDR3 covers 15 residues. From germline, CDR1 is MDHEN and CDR2 SYDVKM. The CDR3: CASSLVTGGAPEAFF. CDR3 nucleotides: TGTGCCAGCAGTTTAGTGACAGGGGGCGCACCTGAAGCTTTCTTT.

This clone showed up just a few times. V is TRBV6-5 and J is TRBJ2-5; 9 bases map to TRBD1. The CDR3 has 15 amino acids. CDR1 and CDR2 from the germline V gene are MNHEY and SVGAGI. J lost 2 bases, V lost 4 bases, and 5 bases had no gene match. CDR3 in DNA: TGTGCCAGCAGTTCCCACAGGGGGCGTCAAGAGACCCAGTACTTC. This encodes CASSSHRGRQETQYF.